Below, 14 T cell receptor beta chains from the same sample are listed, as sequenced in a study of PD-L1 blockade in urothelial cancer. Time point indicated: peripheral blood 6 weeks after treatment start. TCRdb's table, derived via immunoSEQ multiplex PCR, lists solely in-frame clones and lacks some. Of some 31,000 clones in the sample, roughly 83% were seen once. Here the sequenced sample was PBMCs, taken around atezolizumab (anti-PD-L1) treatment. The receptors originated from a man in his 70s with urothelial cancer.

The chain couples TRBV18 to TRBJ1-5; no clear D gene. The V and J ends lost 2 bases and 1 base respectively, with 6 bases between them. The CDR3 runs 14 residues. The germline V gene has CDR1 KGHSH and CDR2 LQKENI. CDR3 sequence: CASSPGRSNQPQHF. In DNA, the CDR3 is TGTGCCAGCTCACCAGGGAGGAGCAATCAGCCCCAGCATTTT.

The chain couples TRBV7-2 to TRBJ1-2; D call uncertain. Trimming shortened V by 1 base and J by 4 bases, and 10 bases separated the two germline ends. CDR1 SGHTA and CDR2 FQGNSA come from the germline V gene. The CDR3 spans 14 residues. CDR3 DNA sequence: TGTGCCAGCAGCTTAGATTCGGGAACCTATGGCTACACCTTC. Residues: CASSLDSGTYGYTF.

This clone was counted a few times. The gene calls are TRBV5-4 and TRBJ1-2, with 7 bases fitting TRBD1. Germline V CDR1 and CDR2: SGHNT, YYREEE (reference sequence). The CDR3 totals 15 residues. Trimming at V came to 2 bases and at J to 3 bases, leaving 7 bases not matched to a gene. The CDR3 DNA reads TGTGCCAGCAGCTTAAGCTGGACAGGCTACTATGGCTACACCTTC. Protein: CASSLSWTGYYGYTF.

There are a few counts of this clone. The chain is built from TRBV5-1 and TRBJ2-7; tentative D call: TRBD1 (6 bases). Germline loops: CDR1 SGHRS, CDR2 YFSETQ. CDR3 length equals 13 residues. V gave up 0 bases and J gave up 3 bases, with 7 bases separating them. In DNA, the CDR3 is TGCGCCAGCAGCTTGGGGGGGCTCTACGAGCAGTACTTC. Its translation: CASSLGGLYEQYF.

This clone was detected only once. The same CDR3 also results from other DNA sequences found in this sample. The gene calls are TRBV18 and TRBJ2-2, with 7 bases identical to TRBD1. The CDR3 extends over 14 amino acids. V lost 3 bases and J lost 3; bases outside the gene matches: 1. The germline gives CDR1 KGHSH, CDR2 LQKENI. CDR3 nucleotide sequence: TGTGCCAGCTCACCCACAGGGGACACCGGGGAGCTGTTTTTT. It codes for CASSPTGDTGELFF.

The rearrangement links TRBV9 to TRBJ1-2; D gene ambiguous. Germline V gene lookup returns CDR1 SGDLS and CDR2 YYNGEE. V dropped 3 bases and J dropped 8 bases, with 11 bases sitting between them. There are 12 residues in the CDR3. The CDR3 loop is CASSGSRWGYTF. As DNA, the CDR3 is TGTGCCAGCAGCGGTTCCAGGTGGGGCTACACCTTC.

For the CDR3, the DNA is TGTGCCAGCAGTCGACCCCAGCGGGGCTCCTACGAGCAGTACTTC. This translates into CASSRPQRGSYEQYF. This rearrangement joins TRBV28 to TRBJ2-7; 7 positions match TRBD2. V dropped 5 bases and J dropped 0; count of bases not matched to a gene: 7. The CDR3 totals 15 residues. Looked up from germline, CDR1 is MDHEN and CDR2 is SYDVKM.

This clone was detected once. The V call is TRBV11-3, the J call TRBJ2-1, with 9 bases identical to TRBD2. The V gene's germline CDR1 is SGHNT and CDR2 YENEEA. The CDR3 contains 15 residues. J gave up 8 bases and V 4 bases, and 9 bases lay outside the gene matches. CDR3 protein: CASSWGASGIYEQFF. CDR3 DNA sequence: TGTGCCAGCAGCTGGGGGGCTAGCGGGATCTATGAGCAGTTCTTC.

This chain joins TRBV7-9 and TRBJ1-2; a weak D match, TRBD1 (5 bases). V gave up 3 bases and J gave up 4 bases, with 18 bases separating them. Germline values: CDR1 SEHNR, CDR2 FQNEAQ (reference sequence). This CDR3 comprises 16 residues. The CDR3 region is CASSLARDSPFYGYTF. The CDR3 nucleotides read TGTGCCAGCAGCTTGGCCAGGGACTCCCCCTTCTATGGCTACACCTTC.

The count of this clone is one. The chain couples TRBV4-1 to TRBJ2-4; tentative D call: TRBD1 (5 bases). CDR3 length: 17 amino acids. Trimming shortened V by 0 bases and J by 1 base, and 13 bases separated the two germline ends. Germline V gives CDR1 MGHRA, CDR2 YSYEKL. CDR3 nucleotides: TGCGCCAGCAGCCAAGAGAAACTGGCAGGGGCCAAAAACATTCAGTACTTC. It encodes CASSQEKLAGAKNIQYF.

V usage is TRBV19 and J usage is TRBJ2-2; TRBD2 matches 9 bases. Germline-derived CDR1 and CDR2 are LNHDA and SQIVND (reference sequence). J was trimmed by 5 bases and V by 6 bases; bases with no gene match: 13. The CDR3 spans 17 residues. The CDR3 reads CASSTRGREGRTGELFF. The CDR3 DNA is TGTGCCAGTAGCACAAGGGGGCGGGAGGGGAGGACCGGGGAGCTGTTTTTT.

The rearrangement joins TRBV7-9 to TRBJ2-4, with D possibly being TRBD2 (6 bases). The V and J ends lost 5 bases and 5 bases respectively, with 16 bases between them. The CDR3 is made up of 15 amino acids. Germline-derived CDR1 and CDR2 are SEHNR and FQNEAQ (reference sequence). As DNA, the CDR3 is TGTGCCAGCAGCAGGAGGGGAGATTTCGAAAACATTCAGTACTTC. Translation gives CASSRRGDFENIQYF.

The CDR3 here is CASSLLQVGFF. Written as DNA, the CDR3 is TGTGCCAGCAGCTTGCTCCAGGTTGGGTTCTTC. The V and J genes are TRBV5-8 and TRBJ2-1; D is unclear. V lost 1 base and J lost 15, with 11 bases in between. In germline, CDR1 is SGHTS, CDR2 YDEGEE. CDR3 length equals 11 residues.

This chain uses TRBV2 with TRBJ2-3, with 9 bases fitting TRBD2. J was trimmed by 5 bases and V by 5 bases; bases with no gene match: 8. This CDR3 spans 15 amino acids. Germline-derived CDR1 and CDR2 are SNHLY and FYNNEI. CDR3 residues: CASSTRGGAGDTQYF. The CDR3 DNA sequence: TGTGCCAGCAGTACCCGCGGGGGGGCCGGAGATACGCAGTATTTT.